This T cell receptor (beta chain) is drawn from a study of T cells in Graves' hyperthyroidism and ophthalmopathy. The CDR3 runs to 15 residues. J was trimmed by 0 bases and V by 6 bases; bases with no gene match: 3. Germline CDR1 is SGHRS and CDR2 is YFSETQ. RNA transcripts were the template for amplifying TCR beta CDR3 regions. First-round RT-PCR of the TCR CDR3 relied on the HTBI primer set. MiXCR was run by TCRdb on the multiplex PCR reads, yielding one entry per CDR3 protein. The table lists about 640,000 distinct CDR3 sequences, 20% of them singletons. The sequence was collected from a man aged 25 to 40 with Graves' ophthalmopathy. The rearrangement links TRBV5-1 to TRBJ2-2, with 9 bases aligning to TRBD1. Sample: blood. In DNA form, the CDR3 reads TGCGCCAGCAACGACAGGGGGTCGAACACCGGGGAGCTGTTTTTT. It yields the protein CASNDRGSNTGELFF.